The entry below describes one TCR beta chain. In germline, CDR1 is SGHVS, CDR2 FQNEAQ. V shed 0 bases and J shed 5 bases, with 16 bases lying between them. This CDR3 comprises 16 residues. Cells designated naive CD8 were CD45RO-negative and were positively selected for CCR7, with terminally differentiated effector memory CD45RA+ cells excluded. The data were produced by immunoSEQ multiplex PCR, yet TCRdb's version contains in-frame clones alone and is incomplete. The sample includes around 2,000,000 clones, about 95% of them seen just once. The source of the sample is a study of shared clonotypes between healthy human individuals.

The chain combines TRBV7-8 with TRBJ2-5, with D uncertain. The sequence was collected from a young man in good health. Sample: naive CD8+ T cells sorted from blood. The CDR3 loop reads CASSLATSPRSETQYF. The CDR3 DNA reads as TGTGCCAGCAGCTTAGCCACCTCTCCGCGTTCTGAGACCCAGTACTTC.